This section outlines one T cell receptor (beta chain) sequence together with its context. These data are taken from a study of T cell changes during pregnancy in multiple sclerosis. V lost 4 bases and J 3 bases, leaving 18 bases between the germline ends. The germline gives CDR1 LGHNA, CDR2 YNFKEQ. The length of the CDR3 is 16 residues. The protocol was immunoSEQ multiplex PCR, while the TCRdb copy is restricted to in-frame clones and leaves out a portion. The sample has under 70,000 clones; about nine tenths are singletons. The receptor's source is a female donor with multiple sclerosis, enrolled in a pregnancy study. V is TRBV4-2 and J is TRBJ1-1; D is ambiguous. Sequences were derived from CD4+ T cells from peripheral blood mononuclear cells, sampled after pregnancy. This CDR3 is CASSPRPGFTDTEAFF. The CDR3 DNA follows: TGTGCCAGCAGCCCCCGCCCGGGGTTTACAGACACTGAAGCTTTCTTT.